This entry lists 17 T cell receptor beta chains sequenced from one sample in a study of blood T cell repertoires in COVID-19. Assay: immunoSEQ multiplex PCR; the TCRdb copy retains only in-frame clones and omits some. Here the sample spans 60,000 to 75,000 clones, around 83% being singletons. Material for sequencing was peripheral blood. All receptors derive from a human donor in a cohort sampled during active COVID-19.

This chain joins TRBV29-1 and TRBJ2-5; TRBD1 is a possible D gene (6 bases). V was pared by 7 bases and J by 2 bases, with 17 bases between. This CDR3 is built from 14 residues. Looked up from germline, CDR1 is SQVTM and CDR2 is ANQGSEA. CDR3 region: CSARQVDRQETQYF. CDR3 nucleotide sequence: TGCAGCGCTCGGCAGGTGGACAGACAAGAGACCCAGTACTTC.

The genes are TRBV5-1 and TRBJ1-1, with TRBD1 matching 9 bases. From germline, CDR1 is SGHRS and CDR2 YFSETQ. Trimming at V came to 4 bases and at J to 6 bases, leaving 10 bases not matched to a gene. The CDR3 totals 15 residues. The CDR3 spells CASSRQQGAAAEAFF. CDR3 DNA: TGCGCCAGCAGCAGACAACAGGGGGCGGCGGCTGAAGCTTTCTTT.

This clone was found once. The chain recombines TRBV2 with TRBJ1-3; D is undetermined. Germline CDR1 is SNHLY and CDR2 is FYNNEI. Trimming left V 4 bases short and J 0 bases short, with 7 bases between. The CDR3 sequence is 14 residues long. The CDR3 bases are TGTGCCAGCAGTGTCGAGAGCTCTGGAAACACCATATATTTT. Residues: CASSVESSGNTIYF.

For the CDR3, the DNA is TGTGCCAGCAGTCTTCGAGGGACAGCGAACACTGAAGCTTTCTTT. It specifies CASSLRGTANTEAFF. The chain joins TRBV5-8 to TRBJ1-1, with 7 bases that match TRBD1. Germline V lookup: CDR1 SGHTS, CDR2 YDEGEE. This CDR3 is 15 amino acids long. V was clipped by 5 bases and J by 1 base; unmatched bases: 8.

The V and J genes are TRBV5-1 and TRBJ2-1, with 10 bases aligning to TRBD1. The CDR3 extends over 19 amino acids. J lost 0 bases, V lost 0 bases, and 9 bases had no gene match. The germline V gene encodes CDR1 SGHRS and CDR2 YFSETQ. As DNA, the CDR3 is TGCGCCAGCAGCTTGGGGACAGGGGGAAGTCTTAGCTCCTACAATGAGCAGTTCTTC. Translated, it gives CASSLGTGGSLSSYNEQFF.

The CDR3 region has the DNA TGTGCCAGCAGTTTATCATCAGTGAGGAGGGTTGGACGTACTGAAGCTTTCTTT. Amino acid sequence: CASSLSSVRRVGRTEAFF. The chain carries TRBV27 and TRBJ1-1; D uncertain. The CDR3 length is 18 residues. V was trimmed by 0 bases and J by 5 bases, leaving 22 bases between them. CDR1 and CDR2 from the germline V gene are MNHEY and SMNVEV (reference sequence).

This clone was recorded only once. This rearrangement joins TRBV7-8 to TRBJ2-5; 8 nucleotides line up with TRBD1. The J segment lost 5 bases and the V segment lost 5 bases, leaving 4 bases of the junction unmatched. The CDR3 is made up of 13 amino acids. Germline CDR1 is SGHVS and CDR2 is FQNEAQ. In nucleotides, the CDR3 is TGTGCCAGCAGCCCGGACAGGGCGGAGACCCAGTACTTC. Protein sequence: CASSPDRAETQYF.

The chain has TRBV7-2 and TRBJ1-2; D possibly corresponds to TRBD1 (6 bases). This CDR3 is 14 amino acids long. Germline loops: CDR1 SGHTA, CDR2 FQGNSA. The V gene lost 4 bases and the J gene lost 1 base, with 10 bases spanning the gap. CDR3 residues: CASSSNRVNYGYTF. The CDR3 DNA is TGTGCCAGCAGCTCAAACAGGGTTAACTATGGCTACACCTTC.

The chain recombines TRBV7-8 with TRBJ2-5; TRBD1 matches at 7 bases. The CDR3 is 18 residues long. In germline, CDR1 is SGHVS, CDR2 FQNEAQ. V was pared by 6 bases and J by 4 bases, with 20 bases of the junction left unmatched. CDR3 nucleotide sequence: TGTGCCAGCAGGTTCTACCCCCGGGACAGCTCCTCCTTAGAGACCCAGTACTTC. This codes for CASRFYPRDSSSLETQYF.

The rearrangement uses TRBV5-6 and TRBJ2-7; a weak D match, TRBD2 (5 bases). Trimming took 1 base from V and 5 from J, leaving 10 bases between them. This CDR3 has 13 amino acids. Germline CDR1 SGHDT, CDR2 YYEEEE. CDR3 sequence: CASSLPGSHEQYF. The DNA of the CDR3 is TGTGCCAGCAGCTTGCCGGGGTCCCACGAGCAGTACTTC.

In this sample, this clone turned up a few times. The CDR3 nucleotides read TGCGCCAGCAGCCTGAGAGTAGGGGTCGAGCAGTACTTC. Its translation: CASSLRVGVEQYF. This chain joins TRBV4-1 and TRBJ2-7, with a tentative D call TRBD1 (5 bases). V lost 4 bases and J 6 bases, leaving 13 bases between the germline ends. Germline assignment: CDR1 MGHRA and CDR2 YSYEKL. CDR3 length: 13 residues.

V gene TRBV2 combines with J gene TRBJ2-1, with TRBD1 matching over 8 bases. Losses at the gene ends were 3 bases for V and 6 bases for J; bases not matched to a gene: 16. The length of the CDR3 is 18 residues. CDR1 and CDR2 (germline): SNHLY, FYNNEI. Here the CDR3 reads CASSDPSDRGQGANEQFF. In DNA, the CDR3 is TGTGCCAGCAGTGACCCCTCAGACAGGGGCCAAGGGGCCAATGAGCAGTTCTTC.

This clone was counted once. The rearrangement joins TRBV28 to TRBJ1-3; no clear D gene. The germline V gene has CDR1 MDHEN and CDR2 SYDVKM. The length of the CDR3 is 18 residues. Trimming pared 6 bases from V and 0 bases from J, leaving 21 bases between. The CDR3 region is CASSNYRRGGSSGNTIYF. The CDR3 nucleotides are TGTGCCAGCAGCAATTATCGACGGGGAGGCAGCTCTGGAAACACCATATATTTT.

Only one count was recorded for this clone. This chain connects TRBV27 to TRBJ2-3, with 10 bases matching TRBD2. J gave up 7 bases and V 6 bases, and 7 bases lay outside the gene matches. Germline values: CDR1 MNHEY, CDR2 SMNVEV (reference sequence). The CDR3 sequence is 14 residues long. The CDR3 DNA reads as TGTGCCAGCAGCCTAGCGGGAGAAGAACATACGCAGTATTTT. Translation gives CASSLAGEEHTQYF.

The rearrangement uses TRBV7-9 and TRBJ1-4, with 7 positions matching TRBD1. CDR3 length equals 15 residues. Germline lookup yields CDR1 SEHNR and CDR2 FQNEAQ (reference sequence). The trim removed 4 bases at V and 7 bases at J, leaving 9 bases unmatched. This CDR3 is CASSSEGQAGEKLFF. In nucleotides, the CDR3 is TGTGCCAGCAGCTCTGAAGGACAGGCGGGTGAAAAACTGTTTTTT.

This chain uses TRBV19 with TRBJ2-5; a weak D match, TRBD2 (6 bases). The CDR3 consists of 14 residues. Germline V gives CDR1 LNHDA, CDR2 SQIVND (reference sequence). V was pared by 10 bases and J by 7 bases, with 22 bases between. The CDR3 DNA reads TGTGCCACCAAATCGGGTAGGACCGGGGGGACCCAGTACTTC. The encoded protein is CATKSGRTGGTQYF.

The J gene is TRBJ2-1, the V gene TRBV7-8; D is possibly TRBD1 (6 bases). The germline V and J ends were trimmed by 5 bases and 4 bases, with 12 bases remaining between them. The V gene's germline CDR1 is SGHVS and CDR2 FQNEAQ. The length of the CDR3 is 14 residues. The CDR3 DNA follows: TGTGCCAGCAGCATTTGGACAGAATACAATGAGCAGTTCTTC. As protein: CASSIWTEYNEQFF.